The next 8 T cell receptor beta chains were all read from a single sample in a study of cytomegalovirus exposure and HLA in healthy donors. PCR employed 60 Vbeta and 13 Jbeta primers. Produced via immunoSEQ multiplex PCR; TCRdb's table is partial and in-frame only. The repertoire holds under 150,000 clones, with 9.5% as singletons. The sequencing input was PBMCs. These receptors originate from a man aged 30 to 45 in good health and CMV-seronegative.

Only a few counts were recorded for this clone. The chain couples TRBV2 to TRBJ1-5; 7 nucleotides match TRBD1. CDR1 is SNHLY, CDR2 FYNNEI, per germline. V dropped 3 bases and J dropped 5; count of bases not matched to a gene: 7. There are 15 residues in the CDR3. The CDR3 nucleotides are TGTGCCAGCAGTGATGACAGGGAAGGCTATCAGCCCCAGCATTTT. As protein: CASSDDREGYQPQHF.

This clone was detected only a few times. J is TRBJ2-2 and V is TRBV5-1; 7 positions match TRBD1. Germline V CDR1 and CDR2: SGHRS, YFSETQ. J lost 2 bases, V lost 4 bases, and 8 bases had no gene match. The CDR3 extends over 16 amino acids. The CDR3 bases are TGCGCCAGCAGCCCGAGGACAGGATCAAACACCGGGGAGCTGTTTTTT. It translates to CASSPRTGSNTGELFF.

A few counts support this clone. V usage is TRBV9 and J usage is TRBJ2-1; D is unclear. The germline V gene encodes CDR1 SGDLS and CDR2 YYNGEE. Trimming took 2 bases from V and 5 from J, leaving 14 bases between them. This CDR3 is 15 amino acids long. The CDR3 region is CASSVGQTQDNEQFF. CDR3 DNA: TGTGCCAGCAGCGTTGGGCAGACCCAGGACAATGAGCAGTTCTTC. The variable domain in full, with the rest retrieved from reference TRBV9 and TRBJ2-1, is DSGVTQTPKHLITATGQRVTLRCSPRSGDLSVYWYQQSLDQGLQFLIQYYNGEERAKGNILERFSAQQFPDLHSELNLSSLELGDSALYFCASSVGQTQDNEQFFGPGTRLTVL.

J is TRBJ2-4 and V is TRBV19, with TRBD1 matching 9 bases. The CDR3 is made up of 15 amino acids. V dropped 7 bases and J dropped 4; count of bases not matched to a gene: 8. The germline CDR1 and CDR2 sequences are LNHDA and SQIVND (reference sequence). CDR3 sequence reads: CASTTGGEGKNIQYF. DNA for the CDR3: TGTGCCAGTACCACAGGGGGCGAGGGGAAAAACATTCAGTACTTC.

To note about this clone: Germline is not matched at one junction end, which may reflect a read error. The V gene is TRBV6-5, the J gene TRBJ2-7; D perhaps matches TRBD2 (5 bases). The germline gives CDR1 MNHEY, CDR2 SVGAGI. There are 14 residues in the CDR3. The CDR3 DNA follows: TGTGCCAGCAGTTACTCGAATAGGGAGCCCTACCGTACCTTC. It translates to CASSYSNREPYRTF.

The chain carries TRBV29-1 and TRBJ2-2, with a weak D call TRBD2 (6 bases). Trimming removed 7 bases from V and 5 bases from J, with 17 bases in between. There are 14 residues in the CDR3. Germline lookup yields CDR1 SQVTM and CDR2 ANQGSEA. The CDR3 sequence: CSALGGDQTGELFF. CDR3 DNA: TGCAGCGCCCTGGGAGGAGATCAAACCGGGGAGCTGTTTTTT.

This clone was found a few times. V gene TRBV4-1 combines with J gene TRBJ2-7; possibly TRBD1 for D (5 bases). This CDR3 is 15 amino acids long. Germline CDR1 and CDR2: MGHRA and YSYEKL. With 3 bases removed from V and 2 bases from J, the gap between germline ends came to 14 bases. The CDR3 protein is CASSHRVDAAYEQYF. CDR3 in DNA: TGCGCCAGCAGCCACAGGGTAGACGCAGCCTACGAGCAGTACTTC.

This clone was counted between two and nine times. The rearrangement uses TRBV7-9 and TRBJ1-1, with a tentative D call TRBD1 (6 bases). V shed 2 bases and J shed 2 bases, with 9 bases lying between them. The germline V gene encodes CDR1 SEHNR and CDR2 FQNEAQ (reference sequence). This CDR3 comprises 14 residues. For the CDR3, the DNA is TGTGCCAGCAGCTTATGGGGGCTTAACACTGAAGCTTTCTTT. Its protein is CASSLWGLNTEAFF.